These 6 T cell receptor beta chains originate from one sample sequenced in a study of cytomegalovirus exposure and HLA in healthy donors. With 60 Vbeta and 13 Jbeta primers, the PCR was carried out. Using immunoSEQ multiplex PCR, the repertoire was profiled, and TCRdb retains in-frame clones only, with some absent. The sample carries about 120,000 clones, 74% recorded once. Sequenced: PBMCs. Source of these receptors: a human donor in good health.

This sequence joins TRBV30 and TRBJ2-5; TRBD1 aligns across 10 bases. The germline V gene has CDR1 GTSNPN and CDR2 SVGIG (reference sequence). This CDR3 is 17 amino acids long. J gave up 5 bases and V 2 bases, and 14 bases lay outside the gene matches. CDR3 nucleotides: TGTGCCTGGAGTAGGGACAGGGGAAACATTTATAGGGAGACCCAGTACTTC. This encodes CAWSRDRGNIYRETQYF.

This clone was seen more than once but under ten times. This chain uses TRBV9 with TRBJ1-1; D gene uncertain. The CDR3 consists of 17 residues. The germline V gene has CDR1 SGDLS and CDR2 YYNGEE. V was clipped by 0 bases and J by 3 bases, with 18 bases between them. CDR3 loop: CASSVATSEVKDTEAFF. DNA of the CDR3: TGTGCCAGCAGCGTAGCGACCTCAGAGGTGAAGGACACTGAAGCTTTCTTT.

The V call is TRBV15, the J call TRBJ2-3, with 11 bases that match TRBD1. J was trimmed by 6 bases and V by 5 bases; bases with no gene match: 4. This CDR3 region has 14 residues. Germline-derived CDR1 and CDR2 are LNHNV and YYDKDF (reference sequence). Written as DNA, the CDR3 is TGTGCCACCAGCCGGACAGGGGGCGTCGATACGCAGTATTTT. This encodes CATSRTGGVDTQYF.

With regard to this clone: Other nucleotide sequences in the sample specify the same CDR3. The chain joins TRBV2 to TRBJ1-5, with a tentative D call TRBD1 (5 bases). V was trimmed by 3 bases and J by 3 bases, leaving 9 bases between them. There are 14 residues in the CDR3. CDR1 and CDR2 (germline): SNHLY, FYNNEI. In DNA form, the CDR3 reads TGTGCCAGCAGTGAGGGGCAGCTCAATCAGCCCCAGCATTTT. It codes for CASSEGQLNQPQHF. The whole variable domain, remainder taken from reference TRBV2 and TRBJ1-5, is EPEVTQTPSHQVTQMGQEVILRCVPISNHLYFYWYRQILGQKVEFLVSFYNNEISEKSEIFDDQFSVERPDGSNFTLKIRSTKLEDSAMYFCASSEGQLNQPQHFGDGTRLSIL.

The chain has TRBV18 and TRBJ2-3; TRBD1 agrees at 10 bases. The ends lost 4 bases at V and 4 bases at J; junction bases unmatched: 11. Germline values: CDR1 KGHSH, CDR2 LQKENI. CDR3 size: 17 residues. CDR3 sequence reads: CASSQTAGGQGSDTQYF. In DNA, the CDR3 is TGTGCCAGCTCACAAACGGCGGGGGGACAGGGGTCAGATACGCAGTATTTT.

The V call is TRBV7-2, the J call TRBJ2-7, with no clear D. The CDR3 has 14 residues. The V end lost 3 bases, the J end lost 8 bases, and 17 bases lay between the germline ends. Germline V CDR1 and CDR2: SGHTA, FQGNSA. The CDR3 DNA is TGTGCCAGCAGCTTTGGGCCCTTTGATGAGAAGCAGTACTTC. It encodes CASSFGPFDEKQYF.